These 16 T cell receptor beta chains came from one sample sequenced in a study of blood T cell repertoires in COVID-19. The data were produced by immunoSEQ multiplex PCR, yet TCRdb's version contains in-frame clones alone and is incomplete. Here the sample spans about 67,000 clones, 86% being singletons. Sample: peripheral blood. Source of these receptors: a man aged 50-60 years with active COVID-19.

The CDR3 here is CASRLGQNGYTF. CDR3 nucleotides: TGTGCCAGCAGGCTGGGACAGAATGGCTACACCTTC. The chain links TRBV6-5 to TRBJ1-2; 7 nucleotides line up with TRBD1. Germline CDR1 MNHEY, CDR2 SVGAGI. The V segment lost 6 bases and the J segment 6 bases; nucleotides outside the gene matches: 4. The CDR3 totals 12 residues.

The count of this clone is one. The chain combines TRBV7-2 with TRBJ2-7; D gene unclear. Trimming took off 3 bases at V and 3 bases at J, with 3 bases between the two ends. Germline V gene data show CDR1 as SGHTA and CDR2 as FQGNSA. The CDR3 totals 11 residues. CDR3 DNA: TGTGCCAGCAGCTTCCACTACGAGCAGTACTTC. This translates into CASSFHYEQYF.

This clone was counted a single time. The chain has TRBV6-5 and TRBJ1-1, with D maybe TRBD1 (6 bases). CDR1 and CDR2 from the germline V gene are MNHEY and SVGAGI. CDR3 length equals 14 residues. Trimming took 6 bases from V and 2 from J, leaving 13 bases between them. DNA of the CDR3: TGTGCCAGCAGGCTTACAGGGACCAACACTGAAGCTTTCTTT. Its protein is CASRLTGTNTEAFF.

J is TRBJ2-2 and V is TRBV3-1 (or the pseudogene TRBV3-2), with TRBD2 matching over 7 bases. Germline-derived CDR1 and CDR2 are LGHDT and YNNKEL (reference sequence). This CDR3 region has 15 residues. Trimming cost V 3 bases and J 0 bases; bases outside gene matches: 1. DNA of the CDR3: TGTGCCAGCAGCCATACTAGCGCGAACACCGGGGAGCTGTTTTTT. Residues: CASSHTSANTGELFF.

The CDR3 is CASSGQGLGETQYF. CDR3 DNA: TGTGCCAGCAGTGGACAGGGGTTGGGAGAGACCCAGTACTTC. The chain is built from TRBV27 and TRBJ2-5; 9 bases align to TRBD1. Trimming took 5 bases from V and 4 from J; bases not matched to a gene: 5. CDR3 size: 14 residues. Germline V gene sequence: CDR1 MNHEY, CDR2 SMNVEV (reference sequence).

There are a few counts of this clone. The chain uses TRBV10-3 and TRBJ2-7; 13 nucleotides line up with TRBD2. The length of the CDR3 is 14 residues. Trimming removed 6 bases from V and 6 bases from J; junction bases left unmatched: 5. Germline V gives CDR1 ENHRY, CDR2 SYGVKD. CDR3 residues: CAISGLAGVFEQYF. CDR3 coding DNA: TGTGCCATCAGCGGACTAGCGGGAGTATTCGAGCAGTACTTC.

This rearrangement joins TRBV28 to TRBJ1-2, with 7 bases lining up with TRBD1. The CDR3 consists of 15 residues. V dropped 6 bases and J dropped 3; count of bases not matched to a gene: 10. The germline CDR1 and CDR2 sequences are MDHEN and SYDVKM. The CDR3 region has the DNA TGTGCCAGCAGCCCCCGGGACAGACCATACTATGGCTACACCTTC. Its translation is CASSPRDRPYYGYTF.

This sequence joins TRBV7-7 and TRBJ2-5; a possible D gene is TRBD2 (6 bases). V lost 1 base and J 2 bases, leaving 11 bases between the germline ends. The CDR3 has 15 residues. Germline loops: CDR1 SSHAT, CDR2 FNYEAQ (reference sequence). CDR3 nucleotides: TGTGCCAGCAGCTTAGTGTCGGGACTTCAAGAGACCCAGTACTTC. This gives the protein CASSLVSGLQETQYF.

The rearrangement links TRBV3-1 (or the pseudogene TRBV3-2) to TRBJ1-2, with D perhaps TRBD1 (5 bases). CDR1 and CDR2 (germline): LGHDT, YNNKEL (reference sequence). V lost 0 bases and J 6 bases, leaving 20 bases between the germline ends. This CDR3 has 17 residues. The CDR3 is CASSQDITGLARDGYTF. The CDR3 DNA follows: TGTGCCAGCAGCCAAGATATCACAGGTCTGGCTCGGGATGGCTACACCTTC.

The rearrangement joins TRBV18 to TRBJ2-1, with a tentative D call TRBD1 (5 bases). The CDR3 consists of 15 residues. Per the germline V gene, CDR1 is KGHSH and CDR2 is LQKENI. Trimming shortened V by 5 bases and J by 0 bases, and 11 bases separated the two germline ends. CDR3 nucleotide sequence: TGTGCCAGCTCATCCGCAGGGTACTCCTACAATGAGCAGTTCTTC. This codes for CASSSAGYSYNEQFF.

To note about this clone: Relative to the germline gene, one junction end is altered; a read error may explain this. The V gene is TRBV2, the J gene TRBJ2-3; 7 bases are shared with TRBD2. The CDR3 consists of 14 residues. Germline loops: CDR1 SNHLY, CDR2 FYNNEI. CDR3 in amino acids: CASRSSGWTDTQYF. DNA of the CDR3: TGTGCGAGCAGGAGTAGCGGGTGGACAGATACGCAGTATTTT.

The rearrangement joins TRBV10-3 to TRBJ1-6; 11 bases align to TRBD1. This CDR3 is 15 amino acids long. Germline loops: CDR1 ENHRY, CDR2 SYGVKD. V lost 6 bases, J lost 9 bases, and 7 bases stayed unmatched. The CDR3 region has the DNA TGTGCCATCAGCGGGGGGACAGGGGGTATTTCACCCCTCCACTTT. Amino acids: CAISGGTGGISPLHF.

The chain combines TRBV7-3 with TRBJ2-3; 8 bases fit TRBD2. Germline V lookup: CDR1 SGHTA, CDR2 FQGTGA. The CDR3 contains 14 residues. After removal of 6 bases from V and 5 bases from J, the junction contained 7 bases not matched to a gene. The CDR3 coding sequence is TGTGCCAGCAGTCGTAGCGGGGCAGGAGATACGCAGTATTTT. Its protein is CASSRSGAGDTQYF.

DNA for the CDR3: TGTGCCAGCAGCCAAGTTCCTGGGACTAGCGGGAGAGGTTCAAGAAATGAGCAGTTCTTC. Its protein product is CASSQVPGTSGRGSRNEQFF. The V and J genes are TRBV14 and TRBJ2-1; 14 nucleotides match TRBD2. Trimming cost V 1 base and J 7 bases; bases outside gene matches: 15. Per the germline V gene, CDR1 is SGHDN and CDR2 is FVKESK. CDR3 size: 20 residues.

The J gene is TRBJ2-3, the V gene TRBV5-4, with 10 bases lining up with TRBD2. Germline V lookup: CDR1 SGHNT, CDR2 YYREEE (reference sequence). This CDR3 is built from 14 residues. The V segment lost 5 bases and the J segment 2 bases; nucleotides outside the gene matches: 2. The CDR3 DNA follows: TGTGCCAGCAGACTAGCGGGGTCCACAGATACGCAGTATTTT. It is translated as CASRLAGSTDTQYF.

V and J are TRBV10-3 and TRBJ2-7; D unclear. The germline V gene has CDR1 ENHRY and CDR2 SYGVKD. The V end was cut by 0 bases, the J end by 3 bases, with 12 bases between. The CDR3 is 15 residues long. CDR3 DNA: TGTGCCATCAGTGAGTCTTACCACGCGAGCTACGAGCAGTACTTC. Amino acid sequence: CAISESYHASYEQYF.